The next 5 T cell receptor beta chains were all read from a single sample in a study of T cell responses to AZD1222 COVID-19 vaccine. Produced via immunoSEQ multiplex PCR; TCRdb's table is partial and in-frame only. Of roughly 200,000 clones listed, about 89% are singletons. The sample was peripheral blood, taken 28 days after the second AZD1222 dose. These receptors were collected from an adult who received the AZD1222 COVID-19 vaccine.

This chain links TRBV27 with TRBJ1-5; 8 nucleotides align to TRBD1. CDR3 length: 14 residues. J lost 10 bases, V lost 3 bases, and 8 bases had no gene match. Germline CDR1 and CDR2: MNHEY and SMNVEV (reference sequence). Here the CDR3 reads CASSLAGGASPQHF. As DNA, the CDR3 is TGTGCCAGCAGTTTGGCAGGGGGCGCGAGTCCCCAGCATTTT.

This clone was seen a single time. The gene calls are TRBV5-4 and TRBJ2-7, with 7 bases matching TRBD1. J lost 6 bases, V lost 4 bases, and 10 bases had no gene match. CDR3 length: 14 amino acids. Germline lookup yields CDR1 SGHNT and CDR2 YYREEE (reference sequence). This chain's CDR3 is CASSDSTGSGEQYF. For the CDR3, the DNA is TGTGCCAGCAGCGACTCGACAGGGAGTGGCGAGCAGTACTTC. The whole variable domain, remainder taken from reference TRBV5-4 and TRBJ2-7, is ETGVTQSPTHLIKTRGQQVTLRCSSQSGHNTVSWYQQALGQGPQFIFQYYREEENGRGNFPPRFSGLQFPNYSSELNVNALELDDSALYLCASSDSTGSGEQYFGPGTRLTVT.

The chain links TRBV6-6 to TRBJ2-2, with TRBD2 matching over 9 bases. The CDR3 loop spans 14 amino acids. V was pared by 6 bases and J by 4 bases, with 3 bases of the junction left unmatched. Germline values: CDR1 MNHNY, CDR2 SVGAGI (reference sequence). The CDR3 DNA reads TGTGCCAGCAGGCGGGAGGGCCTCACCGGGGAGCTGTTTTTT. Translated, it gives CASRREGLTGELFF.

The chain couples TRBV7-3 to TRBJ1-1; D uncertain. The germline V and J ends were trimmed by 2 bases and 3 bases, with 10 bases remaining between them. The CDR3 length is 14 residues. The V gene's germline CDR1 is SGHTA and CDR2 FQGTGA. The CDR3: CASSLVGAHTEAFF. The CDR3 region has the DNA TGTGCCAGCAGCTTAGTCGGAGCCCACACTGAAGCTTTCTTT.

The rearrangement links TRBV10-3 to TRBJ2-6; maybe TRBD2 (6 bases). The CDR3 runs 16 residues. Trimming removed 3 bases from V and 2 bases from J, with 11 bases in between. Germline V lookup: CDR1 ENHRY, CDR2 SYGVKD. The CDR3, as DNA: TGTGCCATCAGTGAAACAGGCGGGGCTGGGGCCAACGTCCTGACTTTC. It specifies CAISETGGAGANVLTF.